One sample yielded the 29 T cell receptor beta chains listed below, sequenced in a study of beta chain features in type 1 diabetes. The entirety of the isolated RNA underwent reverse transcription, so expressed TCRB transcripts were sequenced. Libraries were prepared by immunoSEQ multiplex PCR; TCRdb keeps only in-frame clonotypes and omits some of them. The table includes some 350,000 clones, 9.5% to 10% detected once. Antigens for these TCRs are unknown. Overall study results and limits: TCRB CDR3s were moderately but significantly shorter in Type 1 diabetes patients in all four CD4+ subsets.

The sequencing input was central memory CD4+ T cells from blood. The source is a man under 40 with type 1 diabetes.

V gene TRBV11-3 combines with J gene TRBJ1-2, with D possibly TRBD1 on 5 matching bases. Per the germline V gene, CDR1 is SGHNT and CDR2 is YENEEA. V was clipped by 1 base and J by 6 bases, with 6 bases between them. CDR3 length: 12 amino acids. In DNA, the CDR3 is TGTGCCAGCAGCTTAGCCAGGGATGGCTACACCTTC. It codes for CASSLARDGYTF.

There are a few counts of this clone. V usage is TRBV6-1 and J usage is TRBJ2-1; the match to TRBD2 covers 12 bases. The CDR3 spans 15 residues. Germline CDR1 and CDR2: MNHNS and SASEGT. V lost 2 bases, J lost 10 bases, and 6 bases stayed unmatched. The CDR3 sequence: CASSEQPSGRGEQFF. In DNA, the CDR3 is TGTGCCAGCAGTGAACAACCTAGCGGGAGGGGCGAGCAGTTCTTC.

This clone has more than one count but fewer than ten. The chain uses TRBV5-4 and TRBJ1-2; 7 bases are shared with TRBD1. Germline trimming cut 2 bases from V and 7 bases from J; bases unmatched to any gene: 8. Germline CDR1 SGHNT, CDR2 YYREEE (reference sequence). The CDR3 is 14 residues long. CDR3 protein: CASSFGSGGAGYTF. As DNA, the CDR3 is TGTGCCAGCAGCTTTGGCTCAGGGGGTGCTGGCTACACCTTC. The full variable domain, rest sourced from reference TRBV5-4 and TRBJ1-2, is ETGVTQSPTHLIKTRGQQVTLRCSSQSGHNTVSWYQQALGQGPQFIFQYYREEENGRGNFPPRFSGLQFPNYSSELNVNALELDDSALYLCASSFGSGGAGYTFGSGTRLTVV.

This clone was counted only a few times. The gene calls are TRBV6-5 and TRBJ2-5; TRBD2 matches 9 bases. Losses at the gene ends were 2 bases for V and 3 bases for J; bases not matched to a gene: 4. Germline-derived CDR1 and CDR2 are MNHEY and SVGAGI. The CDR3 length is 15 residues. In DNA form, the CDR3 reads TGTGCCAGCAGTTACACGCCTAGCGGGGAAGAGACCCAGTACTTC. It yields the protein CASSYTPSGEETQYF.

This clone was detected only a few times. The chain employs TRBV28 and TRBJ1-4; TRBD1 might be the D (6 bases). This CDR3 is 14 amino acids long. Germline loops: CDR1 MDHEN, CDR2 SYDVKM. V was trimmed by 3 bases and J by 3 bases, leaving 8 bases between them. DNA of the CDR3: TGTGCCAGCAGTTTCGGGGGCCCTAATGAAAAACTGTTTTTT. Amino acids: CASSFGGPNEKLFF.

The J gene is TRBJ2-1, the V gene TRBV4-3; the D gene is possibly TRBD2 (7 bases). Per the germline V gene, CDR1 is LGHNA and CDR2 is YSLEER. The CDR3 spans 16 residues. V lost 0 bases to trimming and J lost 7 bases, with 16 bases between them. CDR3 coding DNA: TGCGCCAGCAGCCAAGAAGGGGGACTAACGAGGAATGAGCAGTTCTTC. It codes for CASSQEGGLTRNEQFF.

The V gene is TRBV5-1, the J gene TRBJ1-1, with unresolved D. V lost 4 bases and J 4 bases, leaving 8 bases between the germline ends. Per the germline V gene, CDR1 is SGHRS and CDR2 is YFSETQ. CDR3 size: 12 residues. The CDR3 is CASSPPGTEAFF. Here the CDR3 DNA reads TGCGCCAGCAGCCCCCCCGGCACTGAAGCTTTCTTT. The variable domain in full, completed from reference TRBV5-1 and TRBJ1-1, reads KAGVTQTPRYLIKTRGQQVTLSCSPISGHRSVSWYQQTPGQGLQFLFEYFSETQRNKGNFPGRFSGRQFSNSRSEMNVSTLELGDSALYLCASSPPGTEAFFGQGTRLTVV.

This clone was detected only a few times. The J gene is TRBJ1-3, the V gene TRBV28, with 9 bases identical to TRBD1. With V trimmed by 6 bases and J by 6 bases, 6 bases remained unmatched. CDR1 MDHEN and CDR2 SYDVKM come from the germline V gene. The CDR3 is 14 residues long. The CDR3 DNA reads as TGTGCCAGCAGGGGACAGGGTGGAGAAAACACCATATATTTT. Its protein is CASRGQGGENTIYF.

This chain links TRBV10-3 with TRBJ2-7, with 9 bases aligning to TRBD1. V gave up 7 bases and J gave up 4 bases; unmatched junction bases: 5. Per the germline V gene, CDR1 is ENHRY and CDR2 is SYGVKD. This CDR3 is built from 13 residues. The CDR3 spells CAIKGTGLYEQYF. Written as DNA, the CDR3 is TGTGCCATCAAGGGGACAGGGTTGTACGAGCAGTACTTC.

The CDR3 nucleotides are TGTGCCAGCAGCTTAGTGGCAGTACCTAATGAAAAACTGTTTTTT. It encodes CASSLVAVPNEKLFF. The J gene is TRBJ1-4, the V gene TRBV7-2, with D unresolved. The germline gives CDR1 SGHTA, CDR2 FQGNSA. V lost 1 base to trimming and J lost 3 bases, with 9 bases between them. This CDR3 has 15 residues. Drawing the rest from reference TRBV7-2 and TRBJ1-4, the complete variable domain is GAGVSQSPSNKVTEKGKDVELRCDPISGHTALYWYRQSLGQGLEFLIYFQGNSAPDKSGLPSDRFSAERTGGSVSTLTIQRTQQEDSAVYLCASSLVAVPNEKLFFGSGTQLSVL.

This chain links TRBV7-9 with TRBJ2-5, with 9 nucleotides matching TRBD2. The length of the CDR3 is 15 residues. Germline V gene lookup returns CDR1 SEHNR and CDR2 FQNEAQ (reference sequence). J was trimmed by 4 bases and V by 5 bases; bases with no gene match: 8. In DNA form, the CDR3 reads TGTGCCAGCAGCAGTATAGCGGGAGTCGGAGAGACCCAGTACTTC. Encoded protein: CASSSIAGVGETQYF.

This clone was detected many times. The chain is built from TRBV6-5 and TRBJ2-7, with TRBD2 matching over 7 bases. This CDR3 is built from 11 residues. Trimming took 8 bases from V and 3 from J; bases not matched to a gene: 1. Germline V lookup: CDR1 MNHEY, CDR2 SVGAGI. The CDR3 here is CASASGYEQYF. The CDR3 coding sequence is TGTGCCAGCGCTAGCGGCTACGAGCAGTACTTC.

This clone turned up a few times. The V gene is TRBV4-1, the J gene TRBJ1-2, with TRBD1 identical over 7 bases. The CDR3 covers 17 residues. Germline V gene lookup returns CDR1 MGHRA and CDR2 YSYEKL. The V segment lost 2 bases and the J segment 4 bases; nucleotides outside the gene matches: 13. CDR3 amino acids: CASSQPLRDRASYGYTF. The CDR3 nucleotides are TGCGCCAGCAGCCAACCCCTCCGGGACAGAGCTTCCTATGGCTACACCTTC.

This clone has ten or more counts. The chain links TRBV28 to TRBJ2-7, with TRBD1 matching 8 bases. Germline CDR1 is MDHEN and CDR2 is SYDVKM. V trimming: 6 bases; J trimming: 3 bases; junction bases outside the gene matches: 4. The length of the CDR3 is 13 residues. CDR3 loop: CASRTGQGYEQYF. The CDR3 DNA follows: TGTGCCAGCAGAACTGGACAGGGCTACGAGCAGTACTTC.

V usage is TRBV7-9 and J usage is TRBJ2-7; perhaps D is TRBD1 or TRBD2 (5 bases each). This CDR3 is 13 amino acids long. The germline V gene encodes CDR1 SEHNR and CDR2 FQNEAQ (reference sequence). Trimming stripped 6 bases from V and 7 bases from J, with 16 bases between. As DNA, the CDR3 is TGTGCCAGCAGATTCGTGGACGAGGGGGAGCAGTACTTC. Translated: CASRFVDEGEQYF.

The chain couples TRBV19 to TRBJ1-4; weak D call: TRBD1 (5 bases). CDR3 length: 14 amino acids. Trimming cost V 5 bases and J 10 bases, with 17 bases left between them. CDR1 is LNHDA, CDR2 SQIVND, per germline (reference sequence). The CDR3 region has the DNA TGTGCCAGTAGTCGGGACCCCTTGAGAGGAAAACTGTTTTTT. Translation: CASSRDPLRGKLFF.

There are a few counts of this clone. The chain has TRBV11-2 and TRBJ2-1, with TRBD2 matching over 8 bases. V was clipped by 1 base and J by 7 bases; unmatched bases: 12. CDR1 and CDR2 from the germline V gene are SGHAT and FQNNGV. The CDR3 sequence is 17 residues long. Written as DNA, the CDR3 is TGTGCCAGCAGCTTAGTCCGGGGACTAGTCTTAGGGAATGAGCAGTTCTTC. Protein sequence: CASSLVRGLVLGNEQFF.

A few counts support this clone. V and J are TRBV9 and TRBJ2-7, with 13 bases matching TRBD2. Germline V CDR1 and CDR2: SGDLS, YYNGEE. CDR3 length: 15 amino acids. J was trimmed by 2 bases and V by 5 bases; bases with no gene match: 4. CDR3 amino acids: CASRPGLAGPYEQYF. In DNA form, the CDR3 reads TGTGCCAGCAGGCCGGGACTAGCGGGGCCCTACGAGCAGTACTTC. Using reference TRBV9 and TRBJ2-7 for the parts outside the CDR3, the full variable domain is DSGVTQTPKHLITATGQRVTLRCSPRSGDLSVYWYQQSLDQGLQFLIQYYNGEERAKGNILERFSAQQFPDLHSELNLSSLELGDSALYFCASRPGLAGPYEQYFGPGTRLTVT.

This clone occurred a few times. CDR3 DNA: TGTGCCAGCAGCCGGACTGGACAGGGAAGCTCCTACAATGAGCAGTTCTTC. It is translated as CASSRTGQGSSYNEQFF. The chain couples TRBV27 to TRBJ2-1; TRBD1 aligns across 8 bases. The V gene's germline CDR1 is MNHEY and CDR2 SMNVEV (reference sequence). V lost 6 bases, J lost 0 bases, and 10 bases stayed unmatched. The CDR3 length is 17 residues.

This clone was recorded a few times. The V call is TRBV29-1, the J call TRBJ2-3, with no clear D. V was shortened by 6 bases and J by 2 bases, with 12 bases between the two germline ends. This CDR3 comprises 13 residues. CDR1 and CDR2 (germline): SQVTM, ANQGSEA. CDR3 DNA sequence: TGCAGCGTGGCCGGGTCTTTCACAGATACGCAGTATTTT. Translation gives CSVAGSFTDTQYF.

The J gene is TRBJ1-1, the V gene TRBV28; no reliable D call. V lost 5 bases, J lost 6 bases, and 10 bases lay in between. The CDR3 loop spans 12 amino acids. Germline lookup yields CDR1 MDHEN and CDR2 SYDVKM. CDR3 in DNA: TGTGCCAGCAGTACCACAGCTCCTGAAGCTTTCTTT. Protein sequence: CASSTTAPEAFF.

This clone was counted between two and nine times. The rearrangement joins TRBV7-2 to TRBJ1-1, with D uncertain. V lost 3 bases and J 2 bases, leaving 7 bases between the germline ends. CDR3 length: 13 amino acids. Germline assignment: CDR1 SGHTA and CDR2 FQGNSA. CDR3 DNA: TGTGCCAGCAGCTTGTGGGTAAACACTGAAGCTTTCTTT. Translated: CASSLWVNTEAFF. Using reference TRBV7-2 and TRBJ1-1 for the parts outside the CDR3, the full variable domain is GAGVSQSPSNKVTEKGKDVELRCDPISGHTALYWYRQSLGQGLEFLIYFQGNSAPDKSGLPSDRFSAERTGGSVSTLTIQRTQQEDSAVYLCASSLWVNTEAFFGQGTRLTVV.

This clone has just a few counts. The gene calls are TRBV27 and TRBJ2-7, with 13 nucleotides matching TRBD2. Germline lookup yields CDR1 MNHEY and CDR2 SMNVEV (reference sequence). V lost 5 bases to trimming and J lost 0 bases; unmatched junction nucleotides: 10. The CDR3 contains 18 residues. The CDR3 sequence is CASSRLTSGRMFSYEQYF. DNA of the CDR3: TGTGCCAGCAGTCGATTGACTAGCGGGAGGATGTTCTCCTACGAGCAGTACTTC.

The rearrangement links TRBV6-5 to TRBJ1-4; TRBD1 is a possible D gene (5 bases). Trimming stripped 0 bases from V and 4 bases from J, with 9 bases between. Germline CDR1 MNHEY, CDR2 SVGAGI. The CDR3 is made up of 15 amino acids. In nucleotides, the CDR3 is TGTGCCAGCAGTTACTCGGTGACAGTTAATGAAAAACTGTTTTTT. Residues: CASSYSVTVNEKLFF.

This clone was seen more than once but under ten times. This sequence joins TRBV28 and TRBJ2-6; D is unresolved. V was pared by 8 bases and J by 0 bases, with 5 bases between. The CDR3 loop spans 13 amino acids. Germline loops: CDR1 MDHEN, CDR2 SYDVKM. This CDR3 reads CASGRSGANVLTF. The CDR3 nucleotides are TGTGCCAGCGGACGCTCTGGGGCCAACGTCCTGACTTTC. The variable domain in full, with the rest retrieved from reference TRBV28 and TRBJ2-6, is DVKVTQSSRYLVKRTGEKVFLECVQDMDHENMFWYRQDPGLGLRLIYFSYDVKMKEKGDIPEGYSVSREKKERFSLILESASTNQTSMYLCASGRSGANVLTFGAGSRLTVL.

The chain joins TRBV19 to TRBJ2-2; no firm D call. Between the trimmed V and J ends, which lost 10 bases and 5 bases, there was a span of 14 bases. The CDR3 sequence is 13 residues long. Looked up from germline, CDR1 is LNHDA and CDR2 is SQIVND (reference sequence). The DNA for the CDR3 is TGTGCCATTATGCCCGGCCAAACCGGGGAGCTGTTTTTT. Its translation: CAIMPGQTGELFF.

This rearrangement joins TRBV18 to TRBJ1-3; D might be TRBD1 (6 bases). This CDR3 contains 18 residues. Trimming took 2 bases from V and 0 from J, leaving 17 bases between them. CDR1 is KGHSH, CDR2 LQKENI, per germline. Here the CDR3 DNA reads TGTGCCAGCTCACCAAGGACCGGACAGACCAACTCTGGAAACACCATATATTTT. Amino acid sequence: CASSPRTGQTNSGNTIYF.

This sequence joins TRBV27 and TRBJ2-2; TRBD2 agrees at 15 bases. The CDR3 has 20 residues. V shed 5 bases and J 3 bases; nucleotides not matched to a gene: 13. Looked up from germline, CDR1 is MNHEY and CDR2 is SMNVEV (reference sequence). DNA for the CDR3: TGTGCCAGCAGTACACGGGGCGGGACTAGCGGGAGGCGCGACACCGGGGAGCTGTTTTTT. It codes for CASSTRGGTSGRRDTGELFF.

This clone occurred a few times. The chain uses TRBV7-2 and TRBJ1-1; 8 bases fit TRBD1. With V trimmed by 4 bases and J by 4 bases, 5 bases remained unmatched. Germline CDR1 reads SGHTA; CDR2 reads FQGNSA. The CDR3 has 14 amino acids. CDR3 in DNA: TGTGCCAGCAGCTCCCAGGGGGCTGGCACTGAAGCTTTCTTT. It translates to CASSSQGAGTEAFF.